This paragraph covers one T cell receptor (beta chain) sequence. Germline V gives CDR1 SQVTM, CDR2 ANQGSEA. V was cut by 6 bases and J by 0 bases, with 9 bases left in between. The CDR3 covers 13 residues. Data came from immunoSEQ multiplex PCR; TCRdb stores just in-frame clones and leaves some out. The sample includes 80,000 to 100,000 clones, about nine tenths of them seen just once. This record belongs to a study of T cells after somatic rescue of genetic block. The receptor's source is a woman between 18 and 29 years old. Sequenced: peripheral blood mononuclear cells (PBMCs). V gene TRBV29-1 combines with J gene TRBJ1-3; possibly TRBD1 for D (5 bases). As DNA, the CDR3 is TGCAGCGTACGGGGCCGCTCTGGAAACACCATATATTTT. Its translation is CSVRGRSGNTIYF.